These 19 T cell receptor beta chains were all obtained from the same sample, sequenced in a study of Ad26.COV2.S vaccination and SARS-CoV-2 variants. The protocol was immunoSEQ multiplex PCR, while the TCRdb copy is restricted to in-frame clones and leaves out a portion. The table includes some 480,000 clones, around 90% detected once. Described treatment: around 19 received Ad26.COV2.S at low or high dose, single or two shots; about 5 received placebo; per-sample allocation not given. Samples analyzed were those drawn on day 63 after the first vaccine or placebo injection. Sequenced here: peripheral blood, sampled in a trial of Ad26.COV2.S vaccine versus placebo. These receptors were taken from a person between 18 and 65 years old who received the Ad26.COV2.S COVID-19 vaccine or a placebo.

The J gene is TRBJ2-7, the V gene TRBV27, with 9 bases matching TRBD2. Germline V gives CDR1 MNHEY, CDR2 SMNVEV (reference sequence). The CDR3 runs 16 residues. V dropped 5 bases and J dropped 7; count of bases not matched to a gene: 15. CDR3 loop: CASSTDAGTSRYEQYF. The CDR3 DNA reads as TGTGCCAGCAGTACCGACGCTGGGACTAGCCGATATGAGCAGTACTTC.

The rearrangement uses TRBV7-9 and TRBJ1-3; unclear D gene. Germline values: CDR1 SEHNR, CDR2 FQNEAQ (reference sequence). Trimming took off 5 bases at V and 0 bases at J, with 11 bases between the two ends. There are 15 residues in the CDR3. CDR3 residues: CASSPMADSGNTIYF. CDR3 nucleotides: TGTGCCAGCAGCCCAATGGCGGACTCTGGAAACACCATATATTTT.

The chain carries TRBV11-2 and TRBJ2-3, with D perhaps matching TRBD1 (6 bases). The V and J ends lost 3 bases and 5 bases respectively, with 15 bases between them. CDR1 and CDR2 from the germline V gene are SGHAT and FQNNGV. CDR3 length: 15 residues. For the CDR3, the DNA is TGTGCCAGCAGCTTGGGCGTCGGGACACAAGATACGCAGTATTTT. This encodes CASSLGVGTQDTQYF.

The chain is built from TRBV5-4 and TRBJ2-3, with 15 positions matching TRBD2. The CDR3 consists of 17 residues. J gave up 2 bases and V 4 bases, and 5 bases lay outside the gene matches. The germline V gene has CDR1 SGHNT and CDR2 YYREEE (reference sequence). CDR3 residues: CASSPGTSGRNTDTQYF. The CDR3 DNA sequence: TGTGCCAGCAGCCCGGGGACTAGCGGGAGGAACACAGATACGCAGTATTTT.

This clone was observed a handful of times. This chain links TRBV28 with TRBJ2-7; D gene unclear. The V and J ends lost 6 bases and 3 bases respectively, with 18 bases between them. The CDR3 totals 15 residues. Looked up from germline, CDR1 is MDHEN and CDR2 is SYDVKM. This chain's CDR3 is CASSWTGRWDYEQYF. The CDR3, as DNA: TGTGCCAGCAGCTGGACCGGGCGGTGGGACTACGAGCAGTACTTC.

This chain links TRBV19 with TRBJ1-5; 7 positions agree with TRBD1. With 2 bases clipped from V and 1 base from J, the junction kept 11 bases outside the gene matches. This CDR3 contains 18 residues. CDR1 is LNHDA, CDR2 SQIVND, per germline (reference sequence). The CDR3 is CASSITLTGLRSNQPQHF. The DNA for the CDR3 is TGTGCCAGTAGTATAACCTTGACAGGGCTTAGGAGCAATCAGCCCCAGCATTTT.

V is TRBV10-2 and J is TRBJ2-5, with 10 bases matching TRBD2. With 6 bases clipped from V and 5 bases from J, the junction kept 9 bases outside the gene matches. CDR3 length: 15 amino acids. Germline CDR1 is WSHSY and CDR2 is SAAADI. CDR3 sequence (DNA): TGCGCCAGCAGGGAAGCGGGAGGGCGGGTTGAGACCCAGTACTTC. This translates into CASREAGGRVETQYF.

The V gene is TRBV6-6, the J gene TRBJ1-2, with 7 bases fitting TRBD1. The V gene end was trimmed by 2 bases and the J gene end by 10 bases; junction bases not matched to a gene: 10. CDR1 MNHNY and CDR2 SVGAGI come from the germline V gene (reference sequence). The CDR3 runs 14 residues. CDR3 nucleotides: TGTGCCAGCAGTTACGGGACAGATCTTTTCGTCTACACCTTC. Amino acid sequence: CASSYGTDLFVYTF.

The chain uses TRBV2 and TRBJ1-5; D may be TRBD1 (6 bases). The CDR3 extends over 15 amino acids. V shed 6 bases and J shed 2 bases, with 14 bases lying between them. Germline assignment: CDR1 SNHLY and CDR2 FYNNEI. This CDR3 is CASSGGLSGNQPQHF. The CDR3, as DNA: TGTGCCAGCAGCGGGGGGCTGAGTGGCAATCAGCCCCAGCATTTT.

The chain couples TRBV28 to TRBJ1-4; D not certain. The germline CDR1 and CDR2 sequences are MDHEN and SYDVKM. This CDR3 region has 14 residues. The V end lost 6 bases, the J end lost 5 bases, and 13 bases lay between the germline ends. In DNA form, the CDR3 reads TGTGCCAGCAGCCGTTATGGTCTCAATGAAAAACTGTTTTTT. Encoded protein: CASSRYGLNEKLFF. The complete variable domain, with remaining parts taken from reference TRBV28 and TRBJ1-4, reads DVKVTQSSRYLVKRTGEKVFLECVQDMDHENMFWYRQDPGLGLRLIYFSYDVKMKEKGDIPEGYSVSREKKERFSLILESASTNQTSMYLCASSRYGLNEKLFFGSGTQLSVL.

This clone occurred once. The chain employs TRBV6-5 and TRBJ1-1; unclear D gene. CDR1 and CDR2 (germline): MNHEY, SVGAGI. The CDR3 is made up of 14 amino acids. Trimming removed 4 bases at V and 7 bases at J, with 16 bases between. CDR3 amino acids: CASSSRRGEDEAFF. The CDR3 region has the DNA TGTGCCAGCAGTTCTCGACGGGGAGAGGATGAAGCTTTCTTT.

The J gene is TRBJ1-2, the V gene TRBV27; D ambiguous. Germline V lookup: CDR1 MNHEY, CDR2 SMNVEV (reference sequence). The CDR3 is made up of 15 amino acids. The ends were cut back, 3 bases at V and 1 base at J, with 12 bases in the middle. Here the CDR3 reads CASSFLTPDNYGYTF. CDR3 coding DNA: TGTGCCAGCAGTTTCTTGACGCCAGATAACTATGGCTACACCTTC.

This clone has more than one count but fewer than ten. This chain uses TRBV7-9 with TRBJ2-2; D not certain. CDR1 and CDR2 (germline): SEHNR, FQNEAQ (reference sequence). V shed 3 bases and J shed 0 bases, with 8 bases lying between them. The CDR3 contains 15 residues. CDR3 nucleotide sequence: TGTGCCAGCAGCTTTGTTTCCTCGAACACCGGGGAGCTGTTTTTT. Amino acid sequence: CASSFVSSNTGELFF. The whole variable domain, remainder taken from reference TRBV7-9 and TRBJ2-2, is DTGVSQNPRHKITKRGQNVTFRCDPISEHNRLYWYRQTLGQGPEFLTYFQNEAQLEKSRLLSDRFSAERPKGSFSTLEIQRTEQGDSAMYLCASSFVSSNTGELFFGEGSRLTVL.

This chain joins TRBV7-8 and TRBJ1-2, with a tentative D call TRBD1 (5 bases). CDR1 and CDR2 from the germline V gene are SGHVS and FQNEAQ. The CDR3 sequence is 14 residues long. The V and J ends lost 0 bases and 6 bases respectively, with 11 bases between them. The chain's CDR3 is CASSLAPAGNGYTF. CDR3 DNA: TGTGCCAGCAGCTTAGCGCCCGCAGGGAATGGCTACACCTTC. The full variable domain, completed using reference TRBV7-8 and TRBJ1-2, is GAGVSQSPRYKVAKRGQDVALRCDPISGHVSLFWYQQALGQGPEFLTYFQNEAQLDKSGLPSDRFFAERPEGSVSTLKIQRTQQEDSAVYLCASSLAPAGNGYTFGSGTRLTVV.

The CDR3 bases are TGTGCCAGTAGGACTAGCGGGATTCGCCATGAGCAGTTCTTC. Protein product: CASRTSGIRHEQFF. V usage is TRBV19 and J usage is TRBJ2-1, with 11 bases fitting TRBD2. This CDR3 is built from 14 residues. Looked up from germline, CDR1 is LNHDA and CDR2 is SQIVND (reference sequence). V lost 6 bases and J lost 8; bases outside the gene matches: 6.

In its sample, this clone was seen once. The chain joins TRBV5-1 to TRBJ2-3, with a possible D match to TRBD2 (6 bases). CDR1 SGHRS and CDR2 YFSETQ come from the germline V gene. Trimming left V 0 bases short and J 5 bases short, with 13 bases between. The CDR3 is 15 residues long. CDR3 sequence (DNA): TGCGCCAGCAGCTTGGTCGGGGCGGGGATAGATACGCAGTATTTT. Translated, it gives CASSLVGAGIDTQYF.

In this sample, this clone turned up a few times. The sample contains more than one DNA sequence encoding this CDR3. V usage is TRBV6-2 or TRBV6-3 and J usage is TRBJ1-2; possibly TRBD1 for D (6 bases). Trimming left V 6 bases short and J 2 bases short, with 10 bases between. Germline CDR1 MNHEY, CDR2 SVGEGT. There are 13 residues in the CDR3. The DNA of the CDR3 is TGTGCCAGCAGCCGCGGACAGAACTATGGCTACACCTTC. Translating it yields CASSRGQNYGYTF.

The rearrangement links TRBV27 to TRBJ1-4; tentatively, D is TRBD1 (5 bases). Germline loops: CDR1 MNHEY, CDR2 SMNVEV (reference sequence). The CDR3 contains 17 residues. Trimming stripped 2 bases from V and 6 bases from J, with 19 bases between. The DNA of the CDR3 is TGTGCCAGCAGTTTACAGTACAGGCGTCCCCCTGATGAAAAACTGTTTTTT. Translation gives CASSLQYRRPPDEKLFF. The full variable domain, its missing parts supplied by reference TRBV27 and TRBJ1-4, is EAQVTQNPRYLITVTGKKLTVTCSQNMNHEYMSWYRQDPGLGLRQIYYSMNVEVTDKGDVPEGYKVSRKEKRNFPLILESPSPNQTSLYFCASSLQYRRPPDEKLFFGSGTQLSVL.

The V gene is TRBV27, the J gene TRBJ1-1; no clear D gene. Trimming cost V 6 bases and J 2 bases, with 10 bases left between them. Germline loops: CDR1 MNHEY, CDR2 SMNVEV (reference sequence). This CDR3 has 13 residues. CDR3 coding DNA: TGTGCCAGCAGCTTTACACCCAACACTGAAGCTTTCTTT. It yields the protein CASSFTPNTEAFF.